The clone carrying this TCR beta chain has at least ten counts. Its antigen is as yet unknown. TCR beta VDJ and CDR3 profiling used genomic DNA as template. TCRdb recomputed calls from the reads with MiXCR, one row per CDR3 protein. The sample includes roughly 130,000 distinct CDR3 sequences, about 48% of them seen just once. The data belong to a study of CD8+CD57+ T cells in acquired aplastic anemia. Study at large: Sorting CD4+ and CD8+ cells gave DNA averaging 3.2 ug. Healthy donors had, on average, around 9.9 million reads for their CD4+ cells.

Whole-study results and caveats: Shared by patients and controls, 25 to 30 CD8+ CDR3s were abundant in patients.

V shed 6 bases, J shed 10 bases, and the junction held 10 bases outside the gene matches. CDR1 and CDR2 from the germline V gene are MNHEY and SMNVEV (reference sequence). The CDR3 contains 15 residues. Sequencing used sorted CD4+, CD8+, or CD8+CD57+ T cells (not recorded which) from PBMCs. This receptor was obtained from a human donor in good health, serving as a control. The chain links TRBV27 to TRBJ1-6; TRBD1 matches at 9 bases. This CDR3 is CASRGRDRVYSPLHF. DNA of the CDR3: TGTGCCAGCAGAGGCCGGGACAGGGTATACTCACCCCTCCACTTT.